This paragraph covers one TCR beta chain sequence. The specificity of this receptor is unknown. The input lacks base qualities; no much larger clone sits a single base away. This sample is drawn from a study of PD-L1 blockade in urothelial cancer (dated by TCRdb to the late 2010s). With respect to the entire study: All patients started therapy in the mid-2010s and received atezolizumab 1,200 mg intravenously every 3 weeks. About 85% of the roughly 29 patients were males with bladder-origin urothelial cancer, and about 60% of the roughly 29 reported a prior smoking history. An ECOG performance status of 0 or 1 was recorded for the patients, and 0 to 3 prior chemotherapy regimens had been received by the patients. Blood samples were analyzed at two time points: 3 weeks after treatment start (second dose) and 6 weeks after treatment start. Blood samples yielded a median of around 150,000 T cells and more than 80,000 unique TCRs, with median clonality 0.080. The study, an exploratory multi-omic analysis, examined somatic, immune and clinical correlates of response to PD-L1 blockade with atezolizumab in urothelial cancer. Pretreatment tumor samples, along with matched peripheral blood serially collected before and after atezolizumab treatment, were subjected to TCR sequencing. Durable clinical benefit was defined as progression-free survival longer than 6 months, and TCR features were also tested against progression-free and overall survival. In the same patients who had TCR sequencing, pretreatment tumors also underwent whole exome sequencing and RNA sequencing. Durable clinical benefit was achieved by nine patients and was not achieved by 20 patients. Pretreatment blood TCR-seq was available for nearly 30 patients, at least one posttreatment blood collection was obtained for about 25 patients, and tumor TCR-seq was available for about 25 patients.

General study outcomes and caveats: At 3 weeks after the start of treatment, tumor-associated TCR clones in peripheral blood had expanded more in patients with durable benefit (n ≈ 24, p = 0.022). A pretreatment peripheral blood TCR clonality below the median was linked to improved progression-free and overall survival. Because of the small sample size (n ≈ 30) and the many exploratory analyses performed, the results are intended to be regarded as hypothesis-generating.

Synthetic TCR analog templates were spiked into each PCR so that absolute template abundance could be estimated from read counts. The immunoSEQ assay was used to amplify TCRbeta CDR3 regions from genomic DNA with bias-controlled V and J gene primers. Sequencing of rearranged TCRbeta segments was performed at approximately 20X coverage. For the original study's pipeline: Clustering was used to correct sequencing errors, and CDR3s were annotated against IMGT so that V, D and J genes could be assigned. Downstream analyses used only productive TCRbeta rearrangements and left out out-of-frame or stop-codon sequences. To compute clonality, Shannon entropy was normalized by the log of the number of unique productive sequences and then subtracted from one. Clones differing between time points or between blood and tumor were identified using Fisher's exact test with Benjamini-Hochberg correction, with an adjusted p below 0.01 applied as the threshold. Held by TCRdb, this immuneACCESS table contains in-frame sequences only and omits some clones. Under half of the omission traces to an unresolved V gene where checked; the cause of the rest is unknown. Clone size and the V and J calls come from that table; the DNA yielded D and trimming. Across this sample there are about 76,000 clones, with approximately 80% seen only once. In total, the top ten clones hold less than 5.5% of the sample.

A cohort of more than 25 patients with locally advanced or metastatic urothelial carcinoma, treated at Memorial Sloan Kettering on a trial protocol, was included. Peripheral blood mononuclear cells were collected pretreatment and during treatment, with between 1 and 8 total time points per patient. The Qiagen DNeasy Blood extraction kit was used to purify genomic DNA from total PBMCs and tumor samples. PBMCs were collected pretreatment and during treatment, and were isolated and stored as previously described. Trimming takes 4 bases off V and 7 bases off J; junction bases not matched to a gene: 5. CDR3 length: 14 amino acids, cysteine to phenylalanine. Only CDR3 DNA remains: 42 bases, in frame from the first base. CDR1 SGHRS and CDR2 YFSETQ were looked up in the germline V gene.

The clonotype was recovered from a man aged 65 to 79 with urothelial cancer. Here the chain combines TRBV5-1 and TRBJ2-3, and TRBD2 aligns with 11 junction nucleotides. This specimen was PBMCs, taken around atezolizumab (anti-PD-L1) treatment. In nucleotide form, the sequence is TGCGCCAGCAGCGTCGGGACTAGCGGAAATACGCAGTATTTT. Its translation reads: CASSVGTSGNTQYF.